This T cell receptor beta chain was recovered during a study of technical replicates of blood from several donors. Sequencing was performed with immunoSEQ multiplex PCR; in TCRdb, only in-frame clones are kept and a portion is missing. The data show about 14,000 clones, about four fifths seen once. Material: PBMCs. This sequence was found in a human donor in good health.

This CDR3 reads CASRGQGGDYGYTF. The DNA of the CDR3 is TGTGCCAGCAGGGGGCAGGGCGGGGACTATGGCTACACCTTC. The rearrangement links TRBV5-6 to TRBJ1-2, with D possibly matching TRBD1 (5 bases). Germline CDR1 SGHDT, CDR2 YYEEEE. V was cut by 5 bases and J by 3 bases, with 14 bases left in between. This CDR3 has 14 residues.